These T cell receptor beta chains were read from a single sample in a study of control samples from healthy donors and cancer patients. TCRdb's copy holds only in-frame clones and misses some; the assay was immunoSEQ multiplex PCR. The table lists some 210,000 clones, 91% of them singletons. Source material: blood. These receptors originate from a man aged 25 to 45 in good health. Both conserved end residues are part of each CDR3. A D gene is named only where the DNA matches it firmly. Not all rows give a size; the values are once, few, many and, for expanded clones, a class.

d_gene: TRBD1; v_gene: TRBV2; j_gene: TRBJ1-4; abundance: .; CDR3nt: TGTGCCAGCAAGGGACAGGGGGAACGAGCTAATGAAAAACTGTTTTTT; CDR3aa: CASKGQGERANEKLFF
d_gene: TRBD2; v_gene: TRBV27; j_gene: TRBJ2-3; abundance: .; CDR3nt: TGTGCCAGCAGTTTTGGAGCGGGGGGCTCCACAGATACGCAGTATTTT; CDR3aa: CASSFGAGGSTDTQYF
d_gene: TRBD1; v_gene: TRBV25-1; j_gene: TRBJ2-2; abundance: .; CDR3nt: TGTGCCAGCTCCCGGGACAGGGTACGCGGGGAGCTGTTTTTT; CDR3aa: CASSRDRVRGELFF
d_gene: TRBD1; v_gene: TRBV6-5; j_gene: TRBJ2-7; abundance: .; CDR3nt: TGTGCCAGCACCGCAGGGACAGGGCTCCACGAGCAGTACTTC; CDR3aa: CASTAGTGLHEQYF
d_gene: .; v_gene: TRBV5-5; j_gene: TRBJ1-1; abundance: .; CDR3nt: TGTGCCAGCAGCTTTCGGGAGTTGATGAACACTGAAGCTTTCTTT; CDR3aa: CASSFRELMNTEAFF
d_gene: .; v_gene: TRBV7-2; j_gene: TRBJ1-3; abundance: once; CDR3nt: TGTGCCAGCAGCGTCGACAGGACCTCTGGAAACACCATATATTTT; CDR3aa: CASSVDRTSGNTIYF
d_gene: TRBD2; v_gene: TRBV4-1; j_gene: TRBJ2-3; abundance: .; CDR3nt: TGCGCCAGCAGCTATCACTTAGCGGGGGGGCCGCCAGATACGCAGTATTTT; CDR3aa: CASSYHLAGGPPDTQYF
d_gene: .; v_gene: TRBV7-2; j_gene: TRBJ1-1; abundance: .; CDR3nt: TGTGCCAGCAGCTTAGCGTTAGCAGGGGAAGCTTTCTTT; CDR3aa: CASSLALAGEAFF
d_gene: .; v_gene: TRBV9; j_gene: TRBJ2-7; abundance: .; CDR3nt: TGTGCCAGCAGCGTAGAACAGGAGCCTTCCTACGAGCAGTACTTC; CDR3aa: CASSVEQEPSYEQYF
d_gene: .; v_gene: TRBV7-9; j_gene: TRBJ1-3; abundance: .; CDR3nt: TGTGCCAGCAGCTTAGCGGGGAGACACCAGGTTTCTGGAAACACCATATATTTT; CDR3aa: CASSLAGRHQVSGNTIYF
d_gene: TRBD2; v_gene: TRBV11-2; j_gene: TRBJ2-7; abundance: .; CDR3nt: TGTGCCAGCAGCTTAGTACTAGCGGGGGACCCCTACGAGCAGTACTTC; CDR3aa: CASSLVLAGDPYEQYF
d_gene: TRBD1; v_gene: TRBV11-2; j_gene: TRBJ2-2; abundance: .; CDR3nt: TGTGCCAGCAGTCCGGGACAGGGGTCGAACACCGGGGAGCTGTTTTTT; CDR3aa: CASSPGQGSNTGELFF
d_gene: TRBD1; v_gene: TRBV5-5; j_gene: TRBJ2-2; abundance: once; CDR3nt: TGTGCCAGCAGCTTGGGGACAGGAACCACCGGGGAGCTGTTTTTT; CDR3aa: CASSLGTGTTGELFF
d_gene: .; v_gene: TRBV5-1; j_gene: TRBJ2-3; abundance: .; CDR3nt: TGCGCCAGCATGGCCGTGCATCCAGATACGCAGTATTTT; CDR3aa: CASMAVHPDTQYF